Included here is one T cell receptor (beta chain) sequence, with context. Germline V gene lookup returns CDR1 SNHLY and CDR2 FYNNEI. V gave up 8 bases and J gave up 5 bases, with 9 bases separating them. The length of the CDR3 is 11 residues. The sample is drawn from a study of T-cell reconstitution after alpha-beta-depleted transplantation in children. For TCRbeta, the library was prepared with unique molecular identifiers. Using its own MiXCR run on the PCR reads, TCRdb lists one record per CDR3 protein. The sample lists approximately 350,000 distinct CDR3 sequences, around 15% occurring once. The J gene is TRBJ1-1, the V gene TRBV2, with D hard to call. The origin of this receptor is a male patient between 2 and 10 years old who had a stem cell transplant for acute lymphoblastic leukemia, so the T cells may come from the graft donor. The source material was PBMCs, mostly from graft donor cells, sampled 360 days after TCRalphabeta/CD19-depleted stem cell transplant. DNA for the CDR3: TGTGCCAGCGAAATCTATACTGAAGCTTTCTTT. This translates into CASEIYTEAFF.